This T cell receptor beta chain was captured by sequencing in a study of Ad26.COV2.S vaccination and SARS-CoV-2 variants. Treatment of the sample: 19 received Ad26.COV2.S at low or high dose, single or two shots; about 5 received placebo; per-sample allocation not given. Each sample was drawn 63 days after the first injection (of vaccine or placebo). Assay used: immunoSEQ multiplex PCR; TCRdb lists only in-frame clones, some missing. The table includes approximately 450,000 clones, more than 80% detected once. Material: peripheral blood, obtained in a trial of Ad26.COV2.S vaccine versus placebo. This receptor was taken from a person between 18 and 59 years old who received the Ad26.COV2.S COVID-19 vaccine or a placebo.

The CDR3 coding sequence is TGCAGCGTTGAAGATCGGGGGACTGGTGATGTCTCACCCCTCCACTTT. It yields the protein CSVEDRGTGDVSPLHF. The gene calls are TRBV29-1 and TRBJ1-6; D might be TRBD1 (5 bases). V was trimmed by 0 bases and J by 10 bases, leaving 19 bases between them. The germline gives CDR1 SQVTM, CDR2 ANQGSEA. CDR3 size: 16 residues.